Below are 30 T cell receptor beta chains sequenced from a single sample in a study of T cell changes during pregnancy in multiple sclerosis. TCRdb's table, derived via immunoSEQ multiplex PCR, lists solely in-frame clones and lacks some. The sample consists of nearly 40,000 clones, roughly 92% of them appearing once. The source was CD4+ T cells from peripheral blood mononuclear cells, collected before pregnancy. The receptors shown here come from a female donor with multiple sclerosis, enrolled in a pregnancy study.

This clone was picked up one time. The V and J genes are TRBV6-5 and TRBJ2-7; a possible D gene is TRBD1 (5 bases). CDR3 length: 14 amino acids. Per the germline V gene, CDR1 is MNHEY and CDR2 is SVGAGI. V was shortened by 1 base and J by 6 bases, with 13 bases between the two germline ends. The CDR3 DNA is TGTGCCAGCAGTTACTGCAGGGAAGGGTGCGAGCAGTACTTC. This encodes CASSYCREGCEQYF.

The CDR3 DNA is TGTGCCACCAGCAGAGATGATGGGACTCCCTATGGCTACACCTTC. Translating gives CATSRDDGTPYGYTF. The rearrangement links TRBV15 to TRBJ1-2; D is perhaps TRBD1 (5 bases). The CDR3 consists of 15 residues. Trimming stripped 0 bases from V and 4 bases from J, with 12 bases between. Germline V gives CDR1 LNHNV, CDR2 YYDKDF (reference sequence). Full variable domain (missing parts from reference TRBV15 and TRBJ1-2): DAMVIQNPRYQVTQFGKPVTLSCSQTLNHNVMYWYQQKSSQAPKLLFHYYDKDFNNEADTPDNFQSRRPNTSFCFLDIRSPGLGDTAMYLCATSRDDGTPYGYTFGSGTRLTVV.

The chain has TRBV28 and TRBJ1-6; D gene unclear. The CDR3 sequence is 14 residues long. Trimming took off 11 bases at V and 1 base at J, with 12 bases between the two ends. Looked up from germline, CDR1 is MDHEN and CDR2 is SYDVKM. The CDR3 coding sequence is TGTGCCGGTCAAGCGGCGTCCTATAATTCACCCCTCCACTTT. Protein: CAGQAASYNSPLHF. The full variable domain, with the rest looked up from reference TRBV28 and TRBJ1-6, is DVKVTQSSRYLVKRTGEKVFLECVQDMDHENMFWYRQDPGLGLRLIYFSYDVKMKEKGDIPEGYSVSREKKERFSLILESASTNQTSMYLCAGQAASYNSPLHFGNGTRLTVT.

The chain is built from TRBV6-5 and TRBJ1-2; tentative D call: TRBD1 (6 bases). CDR1 and CDR2 (germline): MNHEY, SVGAGI. This CDR3 is 16 amino acids long. The V end was cut by 2 bases, the J end by 8 bases, with 21 bases between. The CDR3 spells CASSYLSPGGASGYTF. The DNA for the CDR3 is TGTGCCAGCAGTTACCTCAGCCCGGGGGGCGCGTCCGGCTACACCTTC.

The V call is TRBV5-4, the J call TRBJ1-1, with D possibly TRBD1 on 6 matching bases. Germline-derived CDR1 and CDR2 are SGHNT and YYREEE (reference sequence). The germline V and J ends were trimmed by 2 bases and 7 bases, with 12 bases remaining between them. The CDR3 covers 13 residues. The CDR3 region has the DNA TGTGCCAGCAGCTTTATTGGGGGCGTTGAAGCTTTCTTT. It encodes CASSFIGGVEAFF. The full variable domain, in which reference TRBV5-4 and TRBJ1-1 provide the parts outside the CDR3, is ETGVTQSPTHLIKTRGQQVTLRCSSQSGHNTVSWYQQALGQGPQFIFQYYREEENGRGNFPPRFSGLQFPNYSSELNVNALELDDSALYLCASSFIGGVEAFFGQGTRLTVV.

V and J are TRBV29-1 and TRBJ2-7; D is perhaps TRBD2 (5 bases). Germline loops: CDR1 SQVTM, CDR2 ANQGSEA. The CDR3 sequence is 15 residues long. Trimming cost V 4 bases and J 3 bases, with 19 bases left between them. This CDR3 reads CSVASSGSIDYEQYF. For the CDR3, the DNA is TGCAGCGTTGCTTCCTCGGGGTCAATCGACTACGAGCAGTACTTC.

The chain joins TRBV5-5 to TRBJ1-5; 9 bases line up with TRBD1. The trim removed 2 bases at V and 10 bases at J, leaving 7 bases unmatched. The germline gives CDR1 SGHKS, CDR2 YYEKEE (reference sequence). This CDR3 region has 14 residues. The CDR3, as DNA: TGTGCCAGCAGCTTAGTACAGGGGGCTGGACCCCAGCATTTT. Translation: CASSLVQGAGPQHF.

V usage is TRBV19 and J usage is TRBJ2-7; 11 bases line up with TRBD2. The CDR3 runs to 16 residues. Germline CDR1 reads LNHDA; CDR2 reads SQIVND (reference sequence). V dropped 7 bases and J dropped 1; count of bases not matched to a gene: 9. CDR3 loop: CASIRGRLAGSYEQYF. The CDR3 nucleotides read TGTGCCAGTATACGAGGGAGACTAGCGGGATCCTACGAGCAGTACTTC.

CDR3 protein: CASSIVGSRGADTQYF. CDR3 DNA sequence: TGTGCCAGTAGTATAGTAGGCTCCCGAGGCGCAGATACGCAGTATTTT. The chain recombines TRBV19 with TRBJ2-3; no clear D gene. Germline V gene lookup returns CDR1 LNHDA and CDR2 SQIVND (reference sequence). The CDR3 loop spans 16 amino acids. Trimming stripped 1 base from V and 4 bases from J, with 15 bases between. The full variable domain, in which reference TRBV19 and TRBJ2-3 provide the parts outside the CDR3, is DGGITQSPKYLFRKEGQNVTLSCEQNLNHDAMYWYRQDPGQGLRLIYYSQIVNDFQKGDIAEGYSVSREKKESFPLTVTSAQKNPTAFYLCASSIVGSRGADTQYFGPGTRLTVL.

The chain carries TRBV19 and TRBJ2-1, with D unclear. Trimming shortened V by 3 bases and J by 8 bases, and 11 bases separated the two germline ends. The germline V gene has CDR1 LNHDA and CDR2 SQIVND (reference sequence). The CDR3 length is 13 residues. CDR3 bases: TGTGCCAGTAGTATCATGGCACAAGATGAGCAGTTCTTC. Translating gives CASSIMAQDEQFF.

The V call is TRBV10-3, the J call TRBJ2-7; D is unresolved. V was clipped by 3 bases and J by 0 bases, with 6 bases between them. Per the germline V gene, CDR1 is ENHRY and CDR2 is SYGVKD. This CDR3 contains 13 residues. CDR3 coding DNA: TGTGCCATCAGTGAAGCTCTCTCCTACGAGCAGTACTTC. It is translated as CAISEALSYEQYF.

The genes are TRBV19 and TRBJ1-5; 8 nucleotides match TRBD1. CDR3 size: 15 residues. Germline V lookup: CDR1 LNHDA, CDR2 SQIVND (reference sequence). Trimming took 9 bases from V and 4 from J; bases not matched to a gene: 11. DNA of the CDR3: TGTGCCAGCAGGGGGGCCGGGACAGGTAATCAGCCCCAGCATTTT. Its protein product is CASRGAGTGNQPQHF. The entire variable domain, with the rest obtained from reference TRBV19 and TRBJ1-5, is as follows: DGGITQSPKYLFRKEGQNVTLSCEQNLNHDAMYWYRQDPGQGLRLIYYSQIVNDFQKGDIAEGYSVSREKKESFPLTVTSAQKNPTAFYLCASRGAGTGNQPQHFGDGTRLSIL.

The chain employs TRBV5-6 and TRBJ2-1, with D possibly being TRBD2 (6 bases). CDR1 is SGHDT, CDR2 YYEEEE, per germline. CDR3 length equals 18 residues. Trimming pared 1 base from V and 3 bases from J, leaving 20 bases between. CDR3 nucleotide sequence: TGTGCCAGCAGCTTGTTGCTGACCCCGGGACTTAACTACAATGAGCAGTTCTTC. It codes for CASSLLLTPGLNYNEQFF.

The V call is TRBV29-1, the J call TRBJ2-3, with 8 bases lining up with TRBD1. The CDR3 is made up of 15 amino acids. Looked up from germline, CDR1 is SQVTM and CDR2 is ANQGSEA. With V trimmed by 1 base and J by 4 bases, 7 bases remained unmatched. The CDR3 bases are TGCAGCGTTGAAGGGGGAAGGACAGGGTCAGATACGCAGTATTTT. Translated: CSVEGGRTGSDTQYF.

V usage is TRBV19 and J usage is TRBJ2-7; 9 nucleotides match TRBD1. Germline CDR1 reads LNHDA; CDR2 reads SQIVND (reference sequence). V was clipped by 4 bases and J by 1 base; unmatched bases: 5. This CDR3 is 15 amino acids long. This chain's CDR3 is CASSRQGERSYEQYF. DNA of the CDR3: TGTGCCAGTAGTAGACAGGGGGAACGATCCTACGAGCAGTACTTC.

This clone was found once. V is TRBV28 and J is TRBJ2-3; TRBD2 might be the D (6 bases). Germline loops: CDR1 MDHEN, CDR2 SYDVKM. Trimming cost V 3 bases and J 5 bases, with 21 bases left between them. This CDR3 is built from 17 residues. The CDR3 DNA follows: TGTGCCAGCAGTTTGAGCGGGTTAGCCACGGAAGGAGATACGCAGTATTTT. Residues: CASSLSGLATEGDTQYF.

The rearrangement joins TRBV6-6 to TRBJ2-1; 8 nucleotides align to TRBD2. Looked up from germline, CDR1 is MNHNY and CDR2 is SVGAGI (reference sequence). V dropped 2 bases and J dropped 2; count of bases not matched to a gene: 2. The CDR3 runs to 15 residues. CDR3 bases: TGTGCCAGCAGTTACCCGGGAGGGCCCTACAATGAGCAGTTCTTC. Protein product: CASSYPGGPYNEQFF.

The chain combines TRBV18 with TRBJ2-7; 8 nucleotides align to TRBD1. The germline V gene has CDR1 KGHSH and CDR2 LQKENI. V was clipped by 3 bases and J by 1 base; unmatched bases: 8. This CDR3 has 16 amino acids. The CDR3 is CASSPGQESASYEQYF. CDR3 nucleotides: TGTGCCAGCTCACCGGGACAGGAGAGTGCATCCTACGAGCAGTACTTC.

V gene TRBV6-6 combines with J gene TRBJ1-2, with 9 bases fitting TRBD1. Germline CDR1 is MNHNY and CDR2 is SVGAGI (reference sequence). The CDR3 extends over 15 amino acids. Trimming removed 5 bases from V and 7 bases from J; junction bases left unmatched: 11. The CDR3 sequence: CASSQDRGVNRGYTF. CDR3 coding DNA: TGTGCCAGCAGTCAGGACAGGGGAGTGAACCGTGGCTACACCTTC.

This rearrangement joins TRBV15 to TRBJ2-7, with D perhaps TRBD2 (5 bases). V lost 4 bases, J lost 2 bases, and 12 bases lay in between. The CDR3 extends over 14 amino acids. Germline V gene sequence: CDR1 LNHNV, CDR2 YYDKDF (reference sequence). CDR3 sequence reads: CATSIPGSPYEQYF. The CDR3 DNA reads as TGTGCCACCAGCATACCGGGATCTCCCTACGAGCAGTACTTC.

The rearrangement links TRBV7-6 to TRBJ2-7; D is perhaps TRBD1 (6 bases). Germline V gene sequence: CDR1 SGHVS, CDR2 FNYEAQ. Trimming removed 0 bases at V and 4 bases at J, with 13 bases between. This CDR3 is 15 amino acids long. The CDR3 DNA reads as TGTGCCAGCAGCTTAGCTGGTACAGGGAGTTACGAGCAGTACTTC. This gives the protein CASSLAGTGSYEQYF.

CDR3 loop: CASSLTKPWEQYF. DNA for the CDR3: TGTGCCAGCAGTTTAACGAAGCCCTGGGAGCAGTACTTC. V gene TRBV28 combines with J gene TRBJ2-5; TRBD2 is a possible D gene (5 bases). In germline, CDR1 is MDHEN, CDR2 SYDVKM. The CDR3 contains 13 residues. Trimming pared 2 bases from V and 11 bases from J, leaving 15 bases between. Supplemented by reference TRBV28 and TRBJ2-5, the full variable domain reads DVKVTQSSRYLVKRTGEKVFLECVQDMDHENMFWYRQDPGLGLRLIYFSYDVKMKEKGDIPEGYSVSREKKERFSLILESASTNQTSMYLCASSLTKPWEQYFGPGTRLLVL.

This chain joins TRBV27 and TRBJ2-1, with 13 bases lining up with TRBD2. Germline CDR1 and CDR2: MNHEY and SMNVEV (reference sequence). The CDR3 consists of 15 residues. V dropped 5 bases and J dropped 12; count of bases not matched to a gene: 10. CDR3 coding DNA: TGTGCCAGCAGTGCCCGGACTAGCGGGAGAAGGTGGCAGTTCTTC. Its protein is CASSARTSGRRWQFF.

Concerning this clone itself: At one end the junction does not follow the germline gene, possibly because of a read error. The chain has TRBV7-7 and TRBJ2-5, with TRBD2 identical over 7 bases. The DNA end favors TRBJ2-7, so the J call may be wrong. Looked up from germline, CDR1 is SSHAT and CDR2 is FNYEAQ (reference sequence). The CDR3 contains 15 residues. The CDR3 DNA follows: TGTGCTAGCAGCTTAGAGGCGGGAGTCGGCTACGAGCAGTACTTC. This sequence encodes CASSLEAGVGYEQYF.

The CDR3 nucleotides are TGTGCCAGCAGCCCGAGGGAGGGCGGGCACACTGAAGCTTTCTTT. It translates to CASSPREGGHTEAFF. The chain couples TRBV11-2 to TRBJ1-1; D ambiguous. CDR3 length: 15 residues. V lost 5 bases and J lost 3, with 16 bases in between. The germline V gene encodes CDR1 SGHAT and CDR2 FQNNGV.

The rearrangement uses TRBV5-1 and TRBJ2-3; 8 nucleotides match TRBD2. This CDR3 contains 15 residues. Per germline, CDR1 SGHRS and CDR2 YFSETQ. With 1 base clipped from V and 1 base from J, the junction kept 2 bases outside the gene matches. The CDR3, as DNA: TGCGCCAGCAGCTTGACTAGCGGACGCACAGATACGCAGTATTTT. Translated: CASSLTSGRTDTQYF.

The J gene is TRBJ2-3, the V gene TRBV5-1; the match to TRBD2 covers 9 bases. V was clipped by 2 bases and J by 4 bases; unmatched bases: 8. CDR1 is SGHRS and CDR2 is YFSETQ in the germline V gene. The CDR3 length is 16 residues. CDR3: CASSFRSGRGPDTQYF. The CDR3 nucleotides read TGCGCCAGCAGCTTCCGTAGCGGGAGAGGGCCAGATACGCAGTATTTT.

The chain recombines TRBV5-1 with TRBJ2-1; 8 bases match TRBD2. CDR1 and CDR2 from the germline V gene are SGHRS and YFSETQ. This CDR3 spans 15 amino acids. V was pared by 2 bases and J by 4 bases, with 5 bases of the junction left unmatched. CDR3 in amino acids: CASSLPGGRYNEQFF. CDR3 nucleotides: TGCGCCAGCAGCTTACCTGGCGGGAGGTACAATGAGCAGTTCTTC.

The V gene is TRBV4-2, the J gene TRBJ1-2, with D possibly being TRBD1 (5 bases). The CDR3 sequence is 15 residues long. Between the trimmed V and J ends, which lost 2 bases and 2 bases, there was a span of 12 bases. Per germline, CDR1 LGHNA and CDR2 YNFKEQ. The CDR3 bases are TGTGCCAGCAGCCAATTCTCCGACAGAAACTATGGCTACACCTTC. Its translation is CASSQFSDRNYGYTF.

The chain combines TRBV18 with TRBJ2-5; 7 bases are a match to TRBD1. This CDR3 comprises 14 residues. Germline V lookup: CDR1 KGHSH, CDR2 LQKENI. V lost 5 bases, J lost 5 bases, and 8 bases stayed unmatched. CDR3 sequence: CASSVQGSGETQYF. Written as DNA, the CDR3 is TGTGCCAGCTCAGTACAGGGGTCTGGCGAGACCCAGTACTTC. Variable domain in full (rest from reference TRBV18 and TRBJ2-5): NAGVMQNPRHLVRRRGQEARLRCSPMKGHSHVYWYRQLPEEGLKFMVYLQKENIIDESGMPKERFSAEFPKEGPSILRIQQVVRGDSAAYFCASSVQGSGETQYFGPGTRLLVL.